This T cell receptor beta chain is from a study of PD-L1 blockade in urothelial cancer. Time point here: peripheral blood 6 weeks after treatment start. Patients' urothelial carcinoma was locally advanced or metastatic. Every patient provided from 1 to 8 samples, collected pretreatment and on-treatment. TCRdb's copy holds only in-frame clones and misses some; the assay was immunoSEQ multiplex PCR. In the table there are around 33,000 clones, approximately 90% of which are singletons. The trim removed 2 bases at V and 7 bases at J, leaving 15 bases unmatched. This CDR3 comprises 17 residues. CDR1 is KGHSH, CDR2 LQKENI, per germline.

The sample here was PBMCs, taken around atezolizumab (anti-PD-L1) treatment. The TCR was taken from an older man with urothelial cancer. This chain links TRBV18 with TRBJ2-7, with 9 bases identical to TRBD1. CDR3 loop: CASSPGVTGGGSEEQYF. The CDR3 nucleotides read TGTGCCAGCTCACCAGGGGTCACAGGGGGCGGTTCTGAAGAGCAGTACTTC.